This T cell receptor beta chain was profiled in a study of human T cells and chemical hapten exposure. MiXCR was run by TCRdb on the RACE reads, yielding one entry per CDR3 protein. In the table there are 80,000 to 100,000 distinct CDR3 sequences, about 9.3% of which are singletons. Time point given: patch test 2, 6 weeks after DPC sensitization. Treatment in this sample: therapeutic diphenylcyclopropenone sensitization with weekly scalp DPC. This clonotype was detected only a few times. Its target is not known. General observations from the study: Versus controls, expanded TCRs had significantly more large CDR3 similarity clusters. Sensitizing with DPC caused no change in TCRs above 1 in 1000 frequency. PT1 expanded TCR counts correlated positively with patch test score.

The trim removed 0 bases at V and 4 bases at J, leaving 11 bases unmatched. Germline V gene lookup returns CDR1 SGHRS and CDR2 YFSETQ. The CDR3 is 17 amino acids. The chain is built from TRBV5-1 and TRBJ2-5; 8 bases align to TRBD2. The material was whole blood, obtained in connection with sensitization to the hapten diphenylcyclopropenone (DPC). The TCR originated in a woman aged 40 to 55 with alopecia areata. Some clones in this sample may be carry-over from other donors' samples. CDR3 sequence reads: CASSLASGSLGGETQYF. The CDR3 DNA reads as TGCGCCAGCAGCTTGGCCAGCGGGAGCCTCGGAGGAGAGACCCAGTACTTC.